The 19 T cell receptor beta chains listed next were all sequenced from one sample in a study of cytomegalovirus exposure and HLA in healthy donors. The PCR made use of 60 Vbeta and 13 Jbeta primers. Some clones are missing from TCRdb's copy, which holds only in-frame ones; the method was immunoSEQ multiplex PCR. This sample yields about 200,000 clones, of which roughly 78% are seen a single time; 1.5% to 1.7% belongs to the top ten. Specimen: PBMCs. Every receptor here comes from a girl between 5 and 17 years old in good health and CMV-seropositive.

The V and J genes are TRBV9 and TRBJ1-2; 7 positions agree with TRBD1. Germline CDR1 is SGDLS and CDR2 is YYNGEE. There are 14 residues in the CDR3. V was pared by 0 bases and J by 8 bases, with 7 bases of the junction left unmatched. CDR3 nucleotide sequence: TGTGCCAGCAGCGTAGAGGAGGGGGCGGGAGGCTACACCTTC. Translated: CASSVEEGAGGYTF.

The V call is TRBV7-2, the J call TRBJ2-5; TRBD2 is a possible D gene (6 bases). This CDR3 region has 13 residues. The V gene's germline CDR1 is SGHTA and CDR2 FQGNSA. Trimming shortened V by 5 bases and J by 2 bases, and 9 bases separated the two germline ends. The CDR3, as DNA: TGTGCCAGCAGCAGGACTACTCAAGAGACCCAGTACTTC. Its protein product is CASSRTTQETQYF.

The genes are TRBV4-1 and TRBJ1-2; D gene unclear. CDR1 and CDR2 (germline): MGHRA, YSYEKL. V shed 0 bases and J shed 4 bases, with 6 bases lying between them. The CDR3 loop spans 13 amino acids. The CDR3 reads CASSQDRFYGYTF. The DNA of the CDR3 is TGCGCCAGCAGCCAAGACAGGTTCTATGGCTACACCTTC.

The chain is built from TRBV19 and TRBJ2-1; the D gene is possibly TRBD2 (7 bases). Germline V gives CDR1 LNHDA, CDR2 SQIVND (reference sequence). There are 15 residues in the CDR3. V lost 6 bases and J lost 6, with 18 bases in between. The CDR3 DNA reads as TGTGCCAGTAGAAAGACGGGGGGCTGGGTCAATGAGCAGTTCTTC. It is translated as CASRKTGGWVNEQFF.

This chain uses TRBV5-1 with TRBJ2-1; TRBD2 agrees at 7 bases. This CDR3 has 15 amino acids. V was clipped by 6 bases and J by 2 bases; unmatched bases: 8. The germline V gene encodes CDR1 SGHRS and CDR2 YFSETQ. CDR3 in amino acids: CASNAGDGAYNEQFF. CDR3 bases: TGCGCCAGCAACGCGGGGGACGGGGCCTACAATGAGCAGTTCTTC.

This clone was recorded only once. The gene calls are TRBV20-1 and TRBJ1-2, with 8 bases matching TRBD1. Germline loops: CDR1 DFQATT, CDR2 SNEGSKA (reference sequence). Trimming cost V 6 bases and J 7 bases; bases outside gene matches: 4. This CDR3 comprises 11 residues. CDR3 protein: CSAGQGSGYTF. CDR3 nucleotide sequence: TGCAGTGCCGGACAGGGTTCTGGCTACACCTTC.

The CDR3 is CASSTGTSGGTDTQYF. The CDR3 nucleotides read TGCGCCAGCAGCACCGGGACTAGCGGGGGCACAGATACGCAGTATTTT. The rearrangement uses TRBV5-1 and TRBJ2-3; 13 bases map to TRBD2. Germline trimming cut 4 bases from V and 1 base from J; bases unmatched to any gene: 3. The CDR3 extends over 16 amino acids. In germline, CDR1 is SGHRS, CDR2 YFSETQ.

V gene TRBV5-4 combines with J gene TRBJ1-1; TRBD1 matches 9 bases. CDR1 and CDR2 from the germline V gene are SGHNT and YYREEE (reference sequence). The CDR3 contains 14 residues. J gave up 6 bases and V 4 bases, and 7 bases lay outside the gene matches. The CDR3 DNA is TGTGCCAGCAGCACCGAACAGGGGGCCCCTGAAGCTTTCTTT. This encodes CASSTEQGAPEAFF.

This sequence joins TRBV10-3 and TRBJ2-5; a possible D gene is TRBD1 (6 bases). This CDR3 is built from 12 residues. V was clipped by 10 bases and J by 1 base, with 10 bases between them. CDR1 is ENHRY, CDR2 SYGVKD, per germline. The CDR3 loop is CATGQPQETQYF. CDR3 DNA: TGTGCCACCGGACAGCCCCAAGAGACCCAGTACTTC.

This clone was counted between two and nine times. The V and J genes are TRBV11-2 and TRBJ1-3; tentatively, D is TRBD1 (6 bases). There are 17 residues in the CDR3. V was shortened by 2 bases and J by 2 bases, with 16 bases between the two germline ends. From germline, CDR1 is SGHAT and CDR2 FQNNGV. The DNA for the CDR3 is TGTGCCAGCAGCTTAAAGGGGGGGCGGGTCGCTGGAAACACCATATATTTT. Translated, it gives CASSLKGGRVAGNTIYF.

This chain connects TRBV4-2 to TRBJ2-2; the match to TRBD2 covers 7 bases. CDR1 is LGHNA, CDR2 YNFKEQ, per germline. The CDR3 runs to 18 residues. Trimming removed 1 base from V and 1 base from J; junction bases left unmatched: 9. CDR3 nucleotides: TGTGCCAGCAGCCAAGCGCCAGCGGGGCTCCTGAACACCGGGGAGCTGTTTTTT. It encodes CASSQAPAGLLNTGELFF.

This chain connects TRBV18 to TRBJ2-7; D is perhaps TRBD2 (5 bases). V was clipped by 2 bases and J by 4 bases, with 9 bases between them. The CDR3 has 13 amino acids. Germline V lookup: CDR1 KGHSH, CDR2 LQKENI. CDR3: CASSPAGKYEQYF. As DNA, the CDR3 is TGTGCCAGCTCACCAGCCGGGAAGTACGAGCAGTACTTC. Using reference TRBV18 and TRBJ2-7 for the parts outside the CDR3, the full variable domain is NAGVMQNPRHLVRRRGQEARLRCSPMKGHSHVYWYRQLPEEGLKFMVYLQKENIIDESGMPKERFSAEFPKEGPSILRIQQVVRGDSAAYFCASSPAGKYEQYFGPGTRLTVT.

The chain combines TRBV11-3 with TRBJ2-7; a possible D gene is TRBD2 (6 bases). The CDR3 has 16 amino acids. Germline V gives CDR1 SGHNT, CDR2 YENEEA. V gave up 1 base and J gave up 3 bases, with 16 bases separating them. This chain's CDR3 is CASSLGAGIPHYEQYF. CDR3 bases: TGTGCCAGCAGCTTAGGGGCGGGGATCCCTCACTACGAGCAGTACTTC.

The CDR3 DNA is TGTGCCAGCAGCCAAGGGGGCGCCGTCTCCTACGAGCAGTACTTC. As protein: CASSQGGAVSYEQYF. The V and J genes are TRBV14 and TRBJ2-7, with D tentatively TRBD1 (5 bases). The CDR3 is made up of 15 amino acids. Germline CDR1 reads SGHDN; CDR2 reads FVKESK. V shed 1 base and J shed 0 bases, with 10 bases lying between them.

The chain employs TRBV5-6 and TRBJ1-3; TRBD1 matches at 7 bases. Germline-derived CDR1 and CDR2 are SGHDT and YYEEEE. The CDR3 runs to 16 residues. V was pared by 4 bases and J by 4 bases, with 11 bases of the junction left unmatched. CDR3 sequence (DNA): TGTGCCAGCAGCCGGACAGGAAAGATTCCAGGAAACACCATATATTTT. This sequence encodes CASSRTGKIPGNTIYF.

This clone was recorded once. The chain couples TRBV7-9 to TRBJ2-7, with D possibly matching TRBD1 (6 bases). With 1 base removed from V and 1 base from J, the gap between germline ends came to 23 bases. The germline gives CDR1 SEHNR, CDR2 FQNEAQ (reference sequence). CDR3 length: 19 amino acids. CDR3 bases: TGTGCCAGCAGCTTAGGCCAGGGACAATTCTGGAATTTATCCTACGAGCAGTACTTC. The encoded protein is CASSLGQGQFWNLSYEQYF.

This clone has only one observation. J is TRBJ2-7 and V is TRBV7-9, with 7 bases aligning to TRBD1. CDR1 and CDR2 (germline): SEHNR, FQNEAQ (reference sequence). CDR3 length equals 19 residues. Trimming at V came to 3 bases and at J to 3 bases, leaving 20 bases not matched to a gene. CDR3 region: CASSFLFLGVGQPNYEQYF. CDR3 nucleotides: TGTGCCAGCAGCTTTTTATTTCTTGGCGTGGGACAGCCGAACTACGAGCAGTACTTC.

The chain is built from TRBV5-1 and TRBJ2-2, with D perhaps TRBD2 (5 bases). The germline gives CDR1 SGHRS, CDR2 YFSETQ. The V end was cut by 3 bases, the J end by 4 bases, with 13 bases between. The CDR3 sequence is 15 residues long. Written as DNA, the CDR3 is TGCGCCAGCAGCTCCGGAGGAGTTGGCACCGGGGAGCTGTTTTTT. This gives the protein CASSSGGVGTGELFF. Together with reference TRBV5-1 and TRBJ2-2, the CDR3 gives the full variable domain: KAGVTQTPRYLIKTRGQQVTLSCSPISGHRSVSWYQQTPGQGLQFLFEYFSETQRNKGNFPGRFSGRQFSNSRSEMNVSTLELGDSALYLCASSSGGVGTGELFFGEGSRLTVL.

The CDR3 protein is CASHSSSYEQYF. In DNA form, the CDR3 reads TGTGCTAGCCACTCGAGCTCCTACGAGCAGTACTTC. The rearrangement uses TRBV12-5 and TRBJ2-7; D remains ambiguous. CDR3 length equals 12 residues. Germline assignment: CDR1 LGHNT and CDR2 FRNRAP. V dropped 9 bases and J dropped 0 bases, with 9 bases sitting between them.